The source of this T cell receptor (beta chain) is a study of blood T cell repertoires in COVID-19. Study as a whole: Sample material is recorded as cDNA or gDNA derived from T cells, B-cell-depleted T cells, or PBMCs.

Original analysis: Cell counts per sample came from amplifying reference gene primers. TCRdb's copy holds only in-frame clones and misses some; the assay was immunoSEQ multiplex PCR. V and J calls and clone size are those listed in that table; D and trimming were worked out from the DNA. The sample has over 55,000 clones; less than 90% are singletons. CDR1 SGHRS and CDR2 YFSETQ come from the germline V gene. This CDR3 comprises 16 residues. V shed 4 bases and J shed 1 base, with 18 bases lying between them. The chain recombines TRBV5-1 with TRBJ2-7; D is unresolved. This receptor was taken from a man aged 50 or older with active COVID-19. Source material: peripheral blood. The CDR3 bases are TGCGCCAGCAGCCCAGCATGGCAGGTCCATTCCTACGAGCAGTACTTC. Translation: CASSPAWQVHSYEQYF.